This TCR beta chain was obtained from a study of blood T cell repertoires in COVID-19. There are 17 residues in the CDR3. In germline, CDR1 is LGHDT, CDR2 YNNKEL (reference sequence). V dropped 5 bases and J dropped 4; count of bases not matched to a gene: 12. The table came from immunoSEQ multiplex PCR; TCRdb's copy has only in-frame clones and leaves some out. The profile shows around 460,000 clones, about 90% of them singletons. Sample: peripheral blood. The clonotype was recovered from a man in his late teens or twenties with COVID-19, enrolled during active disease. The rearrangement uses TRBV3-1 (or the pseudogene TRBV3-2) and TRBJ2-5; 11 bases agree with TRBD1. The CDR3 loop is CASSVRSGTGGAETQYF. Here the CDR3 DNA reads TGTGCCAGCAGCGTTAGATCCGGGACAGGGGGGGCAGAGACCCAGTACTTC.